This T cell receptor (beta chain) came from a study of blood T cell repertoires in COVID-19. Turning to the study itself: Specimens from acute and convalescent COVID-19 originated in the United States, Italy and Spain. PBMCs, B-cell-depleted T cells, or T cells provided the cDNA or gDNA that made up the material.

Seattle patients were enrolled while actively infected and followed longitudinally. Germline V CDR1 and CDR2: SGHRS, YFSETQ. The CDR3 extends over 14 amino acids. The V and J ends lost 0 bases and 1 base respectively, with 6 bases between them. This clone was detected only a few times. In the same sample, other DNA sequences code for this CDR3. Original data processing: The assay estimated nucleated cells by amplifying reference gene primers. TCRdb's copy holds only in-frame clones and misses some; the assay was immunoSEQ multiplex PCR. V and J calls plus clone size are reproduced from that table; the DNA served to infer D and trimming. The table lists hundreds of thousands of clones, about 90% of them singletons, with approximately 10% in the top ten.

The sequenced material came from peripheral blood. The sequence was obtained from a woman in her twenties or thirties with COVID-19, enrolled during active disease. The chain carries TRBV5-1 and TRBJ2-3; D is perhaps TRBD1 (6 bases). CDR3 nucleotide sequence: TGCGCCAGCAGCTTGGAGGGGGGCACAGATACGCAGTATTTT. Its translation: CASSLEGGTDTQYF.